A single sample gave rise to the 32 T cell receptor beta chains below, sequenced in a study of T cells in Graves' hyperthyroidism and ophthalmopathy. TCR beta CDR3 regions were amplified from RNA transcripts. TCR CDR3 regions were first amplified by RT-PCR with HTBI primers. Each CDR3 protein is one row after TCRdb ran MiXCR on the multiplex PCR reads. The sample shows approximately 400,000 distinct CDR3 sequences, approximately 13% of them seen only once. The sequencing sample was made of blood. The receptors derive from a young man with Graves' hyperthyroidism that later progressed to Graves' ophthalmopathy.

This clonotype was observed at least ten times. The chain couples TRBV20-1 to TRBJ2-3; TRBD1 agrees at 7 bases. V lost 3 bases to trimming and J lost 4 bases; unmatched junction nucleotides: 7. The CDR3 spans 14 residues. Germline values: CDR1 DFQATT, CDR2 SNEGSKA (reference sequence). For the CDR3, the DNA is TGCAGTGCTAGTTACAGGGGTGGGGCAGATACGCAGTATTTT. Protein sequence: CSASYRGGADTQYF.

This sequence joins TRBV24-1 and TRBJ2-3, with 9 bases fitting TRBD2. Trimming at V came to 1 base and at J to 5 bases, leaving 6 bases not matched to a gene. Germline CDR1 KGHDR, CDR2 SFDVKD. The CDR3 contains 16 residues. CDR3 bases: TGTGCCACCAGTGATTTTTTGCGGGAGGGCAGAGATACGCAGTATTTT. It specifies CATSDFLREGRDTQYF.

The chain has TRBV5-1 and TRBJ2-7; the D gene is possibly TRBD2 (5 bases). Germline V gene data show CDR1 as SGHRS and CDR2 as YFSETQ. The CDR3 spans 16 residues. Between the trimmed V and J ends, which lost 0 bases and 6 bases, there was a span of 19 bases. CDR3 sequence reads: CASSLEWSGYSREQYF. DNA of the CDR3: TGCGCCAGCAGCTTGGAATGGTCGGGGTATAGCCGCGAGCAGTACTTC.

The table lists this clonotype with many counts. The V gene is TRBV4-1, the J gene TRBJ1-5; no clear D. V dropped 0 bases and J dropped 7 bases, with 13 bases sitting between them. Germline lookup yields CDR1 MGHRA and CDR2 YSYEKL. The CDR3 loop spans 15 amino acids. CDR3 sequence reads: CASSQESVAAQPQHF. CDR3 sequence (DNA): TGCGCCAGCAGCCAAGAATCGGTAGCAGCACAGCCCCAGCATTTT.

The gene calls are TRBV3-1 and TRBJ1-6; maybe TRBD1 (5 bases). CDR1 and CDR2 (germline): LGHDT, YNNKEL (reference sequence). Trimming pared 4 bases from V and 6 bases from J, leaving 10 bases between. The CDR3 has 14 amino acids. DNA for the CDR3: TGTGCCAGCAGCCGGGGGGTGGGTAATTCACCCCTCCACTTT. The encoded protein is CASSRGVGNSPLHF. Complete variable domain (other parts from reference TRBV3-1 and TRBJ1-6): DTAVSQTPKYLVTQMGNDKSIKCEQNLGHDTMYWYKQDSKKFLKIMFSYNNKELIINETVPNRFSPKSPDKAHLNLHINSLELGDSAVYFCASSRGVGNSPLHFGNGTRLTVT.

This clonotype was found many times. The chain employs TRBV2 and TRBJ1-5; D gene unclear. CDR3 length equals 14 residues. The ends were cut back, 3 bases at V and 6 bases at J, with 12 bases in the middle. The germline gives CDR1 SNHLY, CDR2 FYNNEI. CDR3 loop: CASSDYRGSQPQHF. The CDR3, as DNA: TGTGCCAGCAGTGATTATCGAGGGAGTCAGCCCCAGCATTTT.

This sequence joins TRBV5-1 and TRBJ1-1; 7 bases map to TRBD1. The CDR3 is made up of 15 amino acids. Germline V gene sequence: CDR1 SGHRS, CDR2 YFSETQ. Trimming took 5 bases from V and 0 from J; bases not matched to a gene: 7. Here the CDR3 DNA reads TGCGCCAGCAGTAGGATAGGGACAGTGAACACTGAAGCTTTCTTT. It is translated as CASSRIGTVNTEAFF.

In its sample, this clonotype was seen many times. CDR3 sequence reads: CASSQSGPYEQYF. CDR3 DNA: TGTGCCAGCAGCCAAAGCGGTCCCTACGAGCAGTACTTC. The chain has TRBV3-1 and TRBJ2-7, with D possibly being TRBD2 (5 bases). This CDR3 spans 13 amino acids. The germline CDR1 and CDR2 sequences are LGHDT and YNNKEL (reference sequence). V gave up 2 bases and J gave up 2 bases, with 7 bases separating them.

This clonotype was counted at least ten times. The chain is built from TRBV11-3 and TRBJ2-7; D may be TRBD1 (6 bases). CDR1 and CDR2 (germline): SGHNT, YENEEA. The CDR3 is made up of 16 amino acids. The V end was cut by 0 bases, the J end by 3 bases, with 15 bases between. The CDR3 sequence is CASSLEGRGGGYEQYF. CDR3 in DNA: TGTGCCAGCAGCTTAGAGGGTCGAGGGGGTGGCTACGAGCAGTACTTC.

This clonotype came up a few times. V is TRBV20-1 and J is TRBJ1-1; D is uncertain. V lost 1 base, J lost 4 bases, and 13 bases lay in between. The CDR3 covers 14 residues. Germline assignment: CDR1 DFQATT and CDR2 SNEGSKA (reference sequence). CDR3: CSARAGGYGTEAFF. CDR3 coding DNA: TGCAGTGCTAGAGCCGGCGGGTACGGCACTGAAGCTTTCTTT.

This clonotype occurred a few times. The genes are TRBV7-9 and TRBJ2-2; 8 nucleotides match TRBD1. The V segment lost 4 bases and the J segment 0 bases; nucleotides outside the gene matches: 1. The CDR3 covers 15 residues. CDR1 SEHNR and CDR2 FQNEAQ come from the germline V gene (reference sequence). CDR3 protein: CASSWDRTNTGELFF. The CDR3 region has the DNA TGTGCCAGCAGCTGGGACAGGACGAACACCGGGGAGCTGTTTTTT.

This clonotype showed up many times. V and J are TRBV12-3 or TRBV12-4 and TRBJ1-4; D call uncertain. The CDR3 contains 15 residues. The germline V and J ends were trimmed by 1 base and 6 bases, with 12 bases remaining between them. CDR3 sequence reads: CASSLGGRGDEKLFF. As DNA, the CDR3 is TGTGCCAGCAGTTTAGGAGGGCGCGGGGATGAAAAACTGTTTTTT.

The chain carries TRBV7-9 and TRBJ1-5, with a weak D call TRBD1 (6 bases). In germline, CDR1 is SEHNR, CDR2 FQNEAQ (reference sequence). This CDR3 spans 12 amino acids. Trimming cost V 5 bases and J 9 bases, with 11 bases left between them. The DNA of the CDR3 is TGTGCCAGCAGCCCACAGGGCCGGCCCCAGCATTTT. Translating gives CASSPQGRPQHF. The full variable domain, with the rest looked up from reference TRBV7-9 and TRBJ1-5, is DTGVSQNPRHKITKRGQNVTFRCDPISEHNRLYWYRQTLGQGPEFLTYFQNEAQLEKSRLLSDRFSAERPKGSFSTLEIQRTEQGDSAMYLCASSPQGRPQHFGDGTRLSIL.

About this clonotype: In this CDR3 the conserved last residue, phenylalanine or tryptophan, is missing, so a read error is likely. This chain joins TRBV5-8 and TRBJ1-4; 7 nucleotides match TRBD1. Trimming cost V 2 bases and J 0 bases; bases outside gene matches: 7. This CDR3 region has 17 residues. The germline gives CDR1 SGHTS, CDR2 YDEGEE. CDR3 sequence: CASSFHRGPTTNEKLFY. The CDR3 DNA reads TGTGCCAGCAGCTTCCACAGGGGCCCCACAACTAATGAAAAACTGTTTTAT.

The rearrangement uses TRBV7-6 and TRBJ2-7; no clear D gene. The CDR3 has 17 amino acids. V lost 0 bases and J lost 0, with 15 bases in between. The germline CDR1 and CDR2 sequences are SGHVS and FNYEAQ. CDR3 amino acids: CASSLAPYDSSSYEQYF. In DNA form, the CDR3 reads TGTGCCAGCAGCTTAGCTCCTTACGACTCCAGCTCCTACGAGCAGTACTTC. The full variable domain, in which reference TRBV7-6 and TRBJ2-7 provide the parts outside the CDR3, is GAGVSQSPRYKVTKRGQDVALRCDPISGHVSLYWYRQALGQGPEFLTYFNYEAQQDKSGLPNDRFSAERPEGSISTLTIQRTEQRDSAMYRCASSLAPYDSSSYEQYFGPGTRLTVT.

This clonotype has ten or more counts. This chain links TRBV7-3 with TRBJ2-6, with a tentative D call TRBD2 (6 bases). Germline values: CDR1 SGHTA, CDR2 FQGTGA. V shed 6 bases and J shed 10 bases, with 13 bases lying between them. The CDR3 is 13 amino acids. CDR3 region: CASRSTGLNVLTF. CDR3 nucleotide sequence: TGTGCCAGCAGATCTACGGGACTGAACGTCCTGACTTTC.

The chain joins TRBV4-1 to TRBJ1-1, with 8 bases identical to TRBD1. The trim removed 8 bases at V and 5 bases at J, leaving 13 bases unmatched. Germline V gives CDR1 MGHRA, CDR2 YSYEKL. The CDR3 is 15 amino acids. CDR3 nucleotide sequence: TGCGCCAGCTCCGAGACCGGGACAGGACGAACTGAAGCTTTCTTT. Translated: CASSETGTGRTEAFF.

This clonotype was counted at least ten times. The CDR3: CASSSQGAQNTEAFF. CDR3 nucleotide sequence: TGTGCCAGCAGTTCACAGGGGGCCCAGAACACTGAAGCTTTCTTT. J is TRBJ1-1 and V is TRBV7-9; the match to TRBD1 covers 9 bases. J was trimmed by 1 base and V by 6 bases; bases with no gene match: 6. The CDR3 length is 15 residues. The germline gives CDR1 SEHNR, CDR2 FQNEAQ (reference sequence).

This clonotype showed up many times. The V and J genes are TRBV5-5 and TRBJ2-3, with D possibly being TRBD1 or TRBD2 (5 bases each). The CDR3 sequence is 15 residues long. Trimming took off 0 bases at V and 2 bases at J, with 10 bases between the two ends. In germline, CDR1 is SGHKS, CDR2 YYEKEE (reference sequence). The CDR3 protein is CASSLVGVSTDTQYF. As DNA, the CDR3 is TGTGCCAGCAGCTTGGTGGGGGTTTCCACAGATACGCAGTATTTT.

In its sample, this clonotype was seen many times. This chain uses TRBV2 with TRBJ2-2; tentatively, D is TRBD2 (6 bases). The V gene's germline CDR1 is SNHLY and CDR2 FYNNEI. The CDR3 has 14 residues. V dropped 5 bases and J dropped 4 bases, with 11 bases sitting between them. The CDR3 loop is CASSSWGLTGELFF. The CDR3 coding sequence is TGTGCCAGCAGTAGTTGGGGACTCACCGGGGAGCTGTTTTTT.

The V call is TRBV5-4, the J call TRBJ2-6, with 11 nucleotides matching TRBD1. The CDR3 has 18 amino acids. The germline CDR1 and CDR2 sequences are SGHNT and YYREEE (reference sequence). Trimming at V came to 4 bases and at J to 0 bases, leaving 6 bases not matched to a gene. This chain's CDR3 is CASSRTGGRDSGANVLTF. The DNA of the CDR3 is TGTGCCAGCAGCCGGACAGGGGGCAGAGACTCTGGGGCCAACGTCCTGACTTTC.

This clonotype occurred many times. The chain combines TRBV11-2 with TRBJ2-3, with TRBD1 matching 8 bases. Germline V lookup: CDR1 SGHAT, CDR2 FQNNGV. V lost 5 bases and J lost 2; bases outside the gene matches: 9. This CDR3 is built from 16 residues. The DNA for the CDR3 is TGTGCCAGCAGCCCTTTTAGGACAGGGCCCACAGATACGCAGTATTTT. Translation: CASSPFRTGPTDTQYF.

This rearrangement joins TRBV5-1 to TRBJ2-5, with TRBD2 matching over 7 bases. V lost 4 bases to trimming and J lost 2 bases; unmatched junction nucleotides: 8. CDR1 is SGHRS and CDR2 is YFSETQ in the germline V gene. The length of the CDR3 is 15 residues. CDR3 nucleotide sequence: TGCGCCAGCAGCCCTGGGGGTAGCGGGCAAGAGACCCAGTACTTC. This gives the protein CASSPGGSGQETQYF.

In this sample, this clonotype turned up many times. The CDR3 protein is CASSLSGSGGLNEQFF. CDR3 bases: TGTGCCAGCAGTCTCTCCGGTAGCGGGGGGCTCAATGAGCAGTTCTTC. The chain is built from TRBV6-1 and TRBJ2-1; TRBD2 agrees at 10 bases. The V gene end was trimmed by 5 bases and the J gene end by 6 bases; junction bases not matched to a gene: 10. Germline V gene data show CDR1 as MNHNS and CDR2 as SASEGT. The CDR3 loop spans 16 amino acids.

Ten or more counts support this clonotype. The CDR3 DNA reads as TGTGCCACCAGTGATTTTGGGGGGACAGGGACTAGCGGGGGTCACAATGAGCAGTTCTTC. This encodes CATSDFGGTGTSGGHNEQFF. The chain has TRBV24-1 and TRBJ2-1; 14 nucleotides line up with TRBD2. Germline V gene data show CDR1 as KGHDR and CDR2 as SFDVKD. CDR3 length: 20 residues. With 1 base clipped from V and 5 bases from J, the junction kept 12 bases outside the gene matches.

V usage is TRBV2 and J usage is TRBJ2-2; possible D gene TRBD1, 6 bases. Trimming removed 5 bases at V and 0 bases at J, with 13 bases between. Germline CDR1 and CDR2: SNHLY and FYNNEI. The CDR3 totals 16 residues. The CDR3 is CASSSRGTTNTGELFF. CDR3 sequence (DNA): TGTGCCAGCAGTTCAAGGGGGACAACGAACACCGGGGAGCTGTTTTTT.

This clonotype was recorded at least ten times. V usage is TRBV12-3 or TRBV12-4 and J usage is TRBJ1-1, with D perhaps TRBD1 (6 bases). V shed 6 bases and J shed 5 bases, with 10 bases lying between them. This CDR3 has 12 residues. The CDR3 DNA follows: TGTGCCAGCAGAACAGGGAGGACTGAAGCTTTCTTT. This codes for CASRTGRTEAFF.

This clonotype was recorded many times. The chain uses TRBV6-1 and TRBJ2-3; possibly TRBD2 for D (6 bases). Germline CDR1 MNHNS, CDR2 SASEGT. The CDR3 is 15 amino acids. V was cut by 5 bases and J by 2 bases, with 14 bases left in between. The CDR3 protein is CASSYLGGLTDTQYF. CDR3 nucleotides: TGTGCCAGCAGTTACTTGGGGGGTCTCACAGATACGCAGTATTTT.

This rearrangement joins TRBV7-9 to TRBJ2-7, with a possible D match to TRBD1 (6 bases). Germline CDR1 and CDR2: SEHNR and FQNEAQ (reference sequence). This CDR3 is built from 15 residues. Trimming took off 0 bases at V and 3 bases at J, with 12 bases between the two ends. The CDR3, as DNA: TGTGCCAGCAGCTTAGCCCGACAGGTAAACTACGAGCAGTACTTC. Protein product: CASSLARQVNYEQYF.

Many counts were recorded for this clonotype. The chain links TRBV7-2 to TRBJ2-7; tentatively, D is TRBD2 (6 bases). Per germline, CDR1 SGHTA and CDR2 FQGNSA. The CDR3 is made up of 16 amino acids. Between the trimmed V and J ends, which lost 7 bases and 0 bases, there was a span of 19 bases. In DNA, the CDR3 is TGTGCCAGCACCGTGACACCTAGCGTATACTCCTACGAGCAGTACTTC. It yields the protein CASTVTPSVYSYEQYF.

This clonotype was seen ten or more times. The V call is TRBV28, the J call TRBJ2-3; the match to TRBD2 covers 9 bases. Germline values: CDR1 MDHEN, CDR2 SYDVKM. The V segment lost 3 bases and the J segment 8 bases; nucleotides outside the gene matches: 9. This CDR3 has 15 amino acids. CDR3 protein: CASSLLRGGRSTQYF. DNA for the CDR3: TGTGCCAGCAGTTTGCTGCGGGGGGGCCGCAGTACGCAGTATTTT.

The V gene is TRBV7-3, the J gene TRBJ2-2, with 8 positions matching TRBD1. The germline V gene has CDR1 SGHTA and CDR2 FQGTGA. This CDR3 has 17 residues. Losses at the gene ends were 5 bases for V and 3 bases for J; bases not matched to a gene: 11. The DNA of the CDR3 is TGTGCCAGCAGCCCCATGCCGGACAGGGTTTACACCGGGGAGCTGTTTTTT. Residues: CASSPMPDRVYTGELFF.